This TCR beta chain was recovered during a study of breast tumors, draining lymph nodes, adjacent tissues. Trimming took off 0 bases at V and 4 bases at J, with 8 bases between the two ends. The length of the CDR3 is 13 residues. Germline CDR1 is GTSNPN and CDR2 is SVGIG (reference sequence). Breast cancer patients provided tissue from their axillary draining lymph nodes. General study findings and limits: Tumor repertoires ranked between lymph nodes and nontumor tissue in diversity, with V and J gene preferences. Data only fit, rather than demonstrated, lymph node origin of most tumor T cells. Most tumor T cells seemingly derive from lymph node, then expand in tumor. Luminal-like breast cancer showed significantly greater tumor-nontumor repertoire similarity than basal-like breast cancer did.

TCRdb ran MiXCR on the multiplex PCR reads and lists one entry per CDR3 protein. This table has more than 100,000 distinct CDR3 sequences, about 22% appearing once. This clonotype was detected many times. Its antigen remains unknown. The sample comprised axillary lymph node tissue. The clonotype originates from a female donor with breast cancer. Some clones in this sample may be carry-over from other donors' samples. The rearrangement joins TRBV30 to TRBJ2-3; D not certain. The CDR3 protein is CAWSVSFSDTQYF. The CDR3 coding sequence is TGTGCCTGGAGTGTTTCGTTTTCAGATACGCAGTATTTT.